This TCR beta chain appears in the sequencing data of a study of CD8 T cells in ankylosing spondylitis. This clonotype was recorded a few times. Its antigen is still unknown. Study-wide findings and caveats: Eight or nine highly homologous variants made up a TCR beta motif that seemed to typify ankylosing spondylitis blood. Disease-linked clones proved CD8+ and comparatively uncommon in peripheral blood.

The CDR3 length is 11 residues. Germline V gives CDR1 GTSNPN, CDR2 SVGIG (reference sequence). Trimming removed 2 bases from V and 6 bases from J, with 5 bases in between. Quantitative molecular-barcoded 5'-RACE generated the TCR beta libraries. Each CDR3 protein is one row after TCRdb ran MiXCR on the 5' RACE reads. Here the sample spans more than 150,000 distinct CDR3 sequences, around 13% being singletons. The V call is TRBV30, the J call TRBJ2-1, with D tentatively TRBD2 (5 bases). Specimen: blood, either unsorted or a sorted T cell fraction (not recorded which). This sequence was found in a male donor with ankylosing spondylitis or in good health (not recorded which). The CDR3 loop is CAWSRGNEQFF. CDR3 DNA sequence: TGTGCCTGGAGTCGGGGCAATGAGCAGTTCTTC.